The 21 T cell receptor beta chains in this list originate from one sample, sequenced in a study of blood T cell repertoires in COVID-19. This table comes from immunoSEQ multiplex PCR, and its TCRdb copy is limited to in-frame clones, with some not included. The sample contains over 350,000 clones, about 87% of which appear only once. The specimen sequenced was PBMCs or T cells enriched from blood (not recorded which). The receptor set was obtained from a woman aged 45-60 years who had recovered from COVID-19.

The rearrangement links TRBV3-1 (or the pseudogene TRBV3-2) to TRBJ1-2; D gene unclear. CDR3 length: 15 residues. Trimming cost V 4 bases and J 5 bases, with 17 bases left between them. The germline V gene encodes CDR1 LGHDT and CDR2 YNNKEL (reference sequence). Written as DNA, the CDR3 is TGTGCCAGCAGCCCCGGTGGAGGGATTATTTATGGCTACACCTTC. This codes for CASSPGGGIIYGYTF.

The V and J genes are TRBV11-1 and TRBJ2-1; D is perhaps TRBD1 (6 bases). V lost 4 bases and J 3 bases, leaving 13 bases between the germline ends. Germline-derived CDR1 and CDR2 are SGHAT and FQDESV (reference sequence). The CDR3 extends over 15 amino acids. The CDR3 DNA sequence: TGTGCCAGCAGCTCTAACAGGGTTGGCTACAATGAGCAGTTCTTC. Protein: CASSSNRVGYNEQFF.

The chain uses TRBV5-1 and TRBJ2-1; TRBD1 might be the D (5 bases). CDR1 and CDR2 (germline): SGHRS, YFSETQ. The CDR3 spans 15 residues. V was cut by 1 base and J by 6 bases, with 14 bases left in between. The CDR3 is CASSLRSGKFNEQFF. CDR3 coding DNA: TGCGCCAGCAGCTTGAGGTCAGGGAAATTCAATGAGCAGTTCTTC.

CDR3 bases: TGTGCCAGAAGCGTGCAAGGGACTAAACTGAATGAAAAACTGTTTTTT. It codes for CARSVQGTKLNEKLFF. V usage is TRBV5-3 and J usage is TRBJ1-4, with TRBD1 as a possible D gene (5 bases). TRBV5-3 is recorded as an ORF, its role being uncertain. V was pared by 4 bases and J by 5 bases, with 18 bases between. The CDR3 is 16 amino acids.

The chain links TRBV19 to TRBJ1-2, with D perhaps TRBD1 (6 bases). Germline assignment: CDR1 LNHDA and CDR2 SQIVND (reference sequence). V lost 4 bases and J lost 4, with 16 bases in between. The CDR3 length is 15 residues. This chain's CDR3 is CASSTLGAGLYGYTF. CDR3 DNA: TGTGCCAGTAGTACGTTGGGGGCAGGCCTCTATGGCTACACCTTC. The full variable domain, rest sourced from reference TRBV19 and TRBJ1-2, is DGGITQSPKYLFRKEGQNVTLSCEQNLNHDAMYWYRQDPGQGLRLIYYSQIVNDFQKGDIAEGYSVSREKKESFPLTVTSAQKNPTAFYLCASSTLGAGLYGYTFGSGTRLTVV.

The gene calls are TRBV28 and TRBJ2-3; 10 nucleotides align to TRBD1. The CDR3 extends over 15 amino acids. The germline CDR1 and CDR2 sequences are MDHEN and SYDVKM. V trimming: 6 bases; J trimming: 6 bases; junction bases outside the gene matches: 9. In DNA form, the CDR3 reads TGTGCCAGCAGACCCTGGGACAGGGGCTTGGATACGCAGTATTTT. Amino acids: CASRPWDRGLDTQYF.

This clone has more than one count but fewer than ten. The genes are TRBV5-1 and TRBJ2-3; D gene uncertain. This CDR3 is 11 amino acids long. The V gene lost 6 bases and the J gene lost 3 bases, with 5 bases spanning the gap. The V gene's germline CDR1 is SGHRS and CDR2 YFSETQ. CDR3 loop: CASKETDTQYF. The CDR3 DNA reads TGCGCCAGCAAGGAGACAGATACGCAGTATTTT.

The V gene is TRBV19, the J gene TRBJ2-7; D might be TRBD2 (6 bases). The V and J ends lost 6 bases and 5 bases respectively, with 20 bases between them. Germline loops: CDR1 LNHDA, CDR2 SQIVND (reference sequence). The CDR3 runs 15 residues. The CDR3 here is CASRANGQGGDEQYF. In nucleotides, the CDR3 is TGTGCCAGTAGGGCGAATGGGCAGGGAGGTGACGAGCAGTACTTC. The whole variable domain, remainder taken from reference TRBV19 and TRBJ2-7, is DGGITQSPKYLFRKEGQNVTLSCEQNLNHDAMYWYRQDPGQGLRLIYYSQIVNDFQKGDIAEGYSVSREKKESFPLTVTSAQKNPTAFYLCASRANGQGGDEQYFGPGTRLTVT.

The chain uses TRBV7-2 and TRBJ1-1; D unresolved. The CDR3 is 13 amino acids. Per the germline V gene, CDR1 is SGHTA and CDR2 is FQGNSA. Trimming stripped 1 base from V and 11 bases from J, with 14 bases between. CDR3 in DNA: TGTGCCAGCAGCTTAGGGGAGGCCGGCAGGGCTTTCTTT. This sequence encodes CASSLGEAGRAFF.

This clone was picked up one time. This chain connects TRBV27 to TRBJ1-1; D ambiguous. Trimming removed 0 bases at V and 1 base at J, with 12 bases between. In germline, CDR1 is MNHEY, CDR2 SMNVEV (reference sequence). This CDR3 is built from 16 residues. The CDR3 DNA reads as TGTGCCAGCAGTTTATCGGCCGGGATGTCGAACACTGAAGCTTTCTTT. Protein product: CASSLSAGMSNTEAFF.

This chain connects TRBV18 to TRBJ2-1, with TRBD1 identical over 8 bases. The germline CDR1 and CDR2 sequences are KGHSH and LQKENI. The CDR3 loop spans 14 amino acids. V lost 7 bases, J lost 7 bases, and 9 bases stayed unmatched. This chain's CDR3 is CASFPDRATNEQFF. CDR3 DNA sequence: TGTGCCAGCTTCCCGGACAGGGCAACGAATGAGCAGTTCTTC.

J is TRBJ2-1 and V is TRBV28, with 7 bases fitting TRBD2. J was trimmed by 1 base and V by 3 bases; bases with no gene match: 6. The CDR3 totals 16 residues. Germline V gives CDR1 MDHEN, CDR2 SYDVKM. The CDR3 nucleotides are TGTGCCAGCAGTTTGGGGGGGGGAGTATCCTACAATGAGCAGTTCTTC. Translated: CASSLGGGVSYNEQFF.

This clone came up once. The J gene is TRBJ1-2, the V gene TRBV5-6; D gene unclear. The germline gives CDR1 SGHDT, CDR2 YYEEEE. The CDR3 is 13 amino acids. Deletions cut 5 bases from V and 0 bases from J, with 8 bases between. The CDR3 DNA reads TGTGCCAGCAGGGCGACACCTAACTATGGCTACACCTTC. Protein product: CASRATPNYGYTF.

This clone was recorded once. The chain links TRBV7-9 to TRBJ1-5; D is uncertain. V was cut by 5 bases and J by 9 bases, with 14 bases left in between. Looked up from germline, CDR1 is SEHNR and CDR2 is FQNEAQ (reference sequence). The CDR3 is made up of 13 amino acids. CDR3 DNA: TGTGCCAGCAGCCCTGAGGACTCGCCGCCCCAGCATTTT. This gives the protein CASSPEDSPPQHF.

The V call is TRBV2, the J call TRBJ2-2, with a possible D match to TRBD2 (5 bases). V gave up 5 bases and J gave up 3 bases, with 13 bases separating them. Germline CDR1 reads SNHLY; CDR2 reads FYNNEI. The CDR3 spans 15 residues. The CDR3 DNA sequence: TGTGCCAGCAGTTGGACGGAGGCGGACACCGGGGAGCTGTTTTTT. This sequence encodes CASSWTEADTGELFF.

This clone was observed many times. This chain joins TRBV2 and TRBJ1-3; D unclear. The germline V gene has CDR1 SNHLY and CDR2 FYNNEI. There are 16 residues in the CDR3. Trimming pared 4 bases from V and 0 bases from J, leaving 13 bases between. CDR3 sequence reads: CASSVRPLFSGNTIYF. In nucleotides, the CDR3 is TGTGCCAGCAGTGTGCGGCCGTTATTCTCTGGAAACACCATATATTTT.

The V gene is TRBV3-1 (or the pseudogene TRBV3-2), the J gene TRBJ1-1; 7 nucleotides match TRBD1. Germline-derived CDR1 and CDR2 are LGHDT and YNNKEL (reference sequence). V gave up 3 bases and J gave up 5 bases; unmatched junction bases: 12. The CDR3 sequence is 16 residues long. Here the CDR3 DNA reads TGTGCCAGCAGCCAGGCGCACAGGGGCATGGGGACTGAAGCTTTCTTT. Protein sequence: CASSQAHRGMGTEAFF.

CDR3 DNA sequence: TGTGCCAGCAGCTTACTACGGTACGAGCAGTACTTC. Its translation is CASSLLRYEQYF. The V call is TRBV7-2, the J call TRBJ2-7; D remains ambiguous. The length of the CDR3 is 12 residues. Germline V gene lookup returns CDR1 SGHTA and CDR2 FQGNSA. V was clipped by 2 bases and J by 4 bases, with 6 bases between them.

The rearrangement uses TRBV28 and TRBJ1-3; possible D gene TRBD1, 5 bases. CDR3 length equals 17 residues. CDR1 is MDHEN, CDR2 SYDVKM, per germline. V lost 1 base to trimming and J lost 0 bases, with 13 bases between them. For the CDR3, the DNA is TGTGCCAGCAGTTTATCTTCGCAGGGAATCTCTGGAAACACCATATATTTT. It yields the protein CASSLSSQGISGNTIYF.

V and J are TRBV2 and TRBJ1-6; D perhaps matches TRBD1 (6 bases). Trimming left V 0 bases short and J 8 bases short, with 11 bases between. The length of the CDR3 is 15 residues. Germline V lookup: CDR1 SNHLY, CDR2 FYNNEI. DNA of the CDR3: TGTGCCAGCAGTGAAGCTACAGGGAGCCATTCACCCCTCCACTTT. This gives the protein CASSEATGSHSPLHF.

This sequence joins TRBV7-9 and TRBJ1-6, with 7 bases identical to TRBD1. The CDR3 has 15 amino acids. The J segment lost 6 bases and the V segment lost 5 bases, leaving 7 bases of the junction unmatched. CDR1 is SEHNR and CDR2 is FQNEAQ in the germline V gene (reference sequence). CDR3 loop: CASSRDRATNSPLHF. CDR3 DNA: TGTGCCAGCAGCCGGGACAGAGCCACTAATTCACCCCTCCACTTT.